These T cell receptor beta chains were read from a single sample in a study of beta chain features in type 1 diabetes. Method: immunoSEQ multiplex PCR; TCRdb's copy keeps in-frame clones and lacks some. The sample carries 200,000 to 300,000 clones, about 70% recorded once. Material for sequencing was naive CD4+ T cells from blood. These TCRs come from a young man in good health. Each CDR3 is given with its conserved first and last residue. A D gene is named only where the DNA matches it firmly. Clone size is given for some rows only: seen once, a few or many times, or a class if the clone is expanded.

TRBV15,once,-,TRBJ1-6,TGTGCCACCAGCCGCGGGAGCTCCTATAATTCACCCCTCCACTTT,CATSRGSSYNSPLHF
TRBV7-2,once,-,TRBJ1-1,TGTGCCAGCACCTTGGGGTTTGGGCCCCCTGAAGCTTTCTTT,CASTLGFGPPEAFF
TRBV13,once,-,TRBJ1-1,TGTGCCAGCAGCTTACTAGCTGCGACCACTGAAGCTTTCTTT,CASSLLAATTEAFF
TRBV29-1,-,TRBD1,TRBJ1-1,TGCAGCGGTTCGGACAGGGGGGAGACTGAAGCTTTCTTT,CSGSDRGETEAFF
TRBV20-1,-,TRBD2,TRBJ2-5,TGCAGTGCGTCATTAGCGGGACCAATATACTTC,CSASLAGPIYF
TRBV9,-,-,TRBJ2-5,TGTGCCAGCAGCGTTAGAGCGGACGAAGAGACCCAGTACTTC,CASSVRADEETQYF
TRBV29-1,-,-,TRBJ2-3,TGCAGCGAGTACACTAGCACAGATACGCAGTATTTT,CSEYTSTDTQYF
TRBV30,few,TRBD1,TRBJ2-4,TGTGCCTGGAGCTCCGGGACAGGGAAAAACATTCAGTACTTC,CAWSSGTGKNIQYF
TRBV11-2,-,TRBD1,TRBJ1-2,TGTGCCAGCAGCTCCATCGGACAGGGAAAGGGTTATGGCTACACCTTC,CASSSIGQGKGYGYTF
TRBV4-3,-,TRBD2,TRBJ2-7,TGCGCCAGCAGCCACCCCGGACTAGCTCTCCTCTCCTACGAGCAGTACTTC,CASSHPGLALLSYEQYF
TRBV11-2,-,-,TRBJ2-7,TGTGCCAGCAGCTCGACTAGGACCTACGAGCAGTACTTC,CASSSTRTYEQYF
TRBV28,-,-,TRBJ2-1,TGTGCCAGCCCACCCCGGGACTCCAGCTCCTACAATGAGCAGTTCTTC,CASPPRDSSSYNEQFF
TRBV29-1,few,TRBD2,TRBJ2-1,TGCAGCGTTGAGCGGCGGCTAGCGGTAAATGAGCAGTTCTTC,CSVERRLAVNEQFF
TRBV29-1,-,-,TRBJ1-2,TGCAGCGTTGAATGGCCAGTAACTAACTATGGCTACACCTTC,CSVEWPVTNYGYTF
TRBV11-2,-,TRBD1,TRBJ2-7,TGTGCCAGCAGCTTCGACAGGGGGTGGTACGAGCAGTACTTC,CASSFDRGWYEQYF
TRBV11-2,once,-,TRBJ2-1,TGTGCCAGCAGATTTCGGGAGAATGAGCAGTTCTTC,CASRFRENEQFF
TRBV30,-,TRBD1,TRBJ1-2,TGTGCCTGGAGTTGGGACAGGGGGAACTATGGCTACACCTTC,CAWSWDRGNYGYTF
TRBV29-1,-,-,TRBJ2-3,TGCAGCGCTTTACAGGGCACAGATACGCAGTATTTT,CSALQGTDTQYF
TRBV29-1,few,-,TRBJ2-1,TGCAGCGTTGTTACTAGCTACAATGAGCAGTTCTTC,CSVVTSYNEQFF
TRBV28,-,-,TRBJ2-7,TGTGCCAGCAGTTTACGTGTGGGAGAGCAGTACTTC,CASSLRVGEQYF
TRBV29-1,-,-,TRBJ2-5,TGCAGCGTTCGGAGCCGGATGGAGACCCAGTACTTC,CSVRSRMETQYF
TRBV28,-,TRBD2,TRBJ2-5,TGTGCCAGCAGTCGAATAGGGAGGGCCGGAGAGACCCAGTACTTC,CASSRIGRAGETQYF
TRBV29-1,-,-,TRBJ2-3,TGCAGCGTTGTTTATTTAGATACGCAGTATTTT,CSVVYLDTQYF
TRBV10-3,-,TRBD1,TRBJ2-1,TGTGCCATCAGTGAGTCCAAGGGGGCATGGCATGAGCAGTTCTTC,CAISESKGAWHEQFF
TRBV7-2,-,-,TRBJ2-1,TGTGCCAGCAGCCGGACTGGACCTACTGGAAATGAGCAGTTCTTC,CASSRTGPTGNEQFF
TRBV19,-,-,TRBJ2-1,TGTGCCAGTAGTATTGGCAATGACAATGAGCAGTTCTTC,CASSIGNDNEQFF
TRBV13,-,-,TRBJ2-2,TGTGCCAGCAGCTTAGAGCCGAGCACCGGGGAGCTGTTTTTT,CASSLEPSTGELFF
TRBV29-1,-,-,TRBJ2-7,TGCAGCGTGCAGCAGGGTCGCGACGAGCAGTACTTC,CSVQQGRDEQYF
TRBV30,-,-,TRBJ1-5,TGTGCCTGGAGTGTAGGGACACGTAATCAGCCCCAGCATTTT,CAWSVGTRNQPQHF
TRBV7-2,-,-,TRBJ2-7,TGTGCCAGCAGCTTTGGTCAGACCTACGAGCAGTACTTC,CASSFGQTYEQYF
TRBV30,-,-,TRBJ1-2,TGTGCCTGGAGGGGATTCAAATATGGCTACACCTTC,CAWRGFKYGYTF
TRBV9,-,-,TRBJ1-6,TGTGCCAGCAGCGTAGCTGGGGTAGGATCACCCCTCCACTTT,CASSVAGVGSPLHF
TRBV9,-,-,TRBJ1-1,TGTGCCAGCAGCGCCCTGGGACTCCCGAACACTGAAGCTTTCTTT,CASSALGLPNTEAFF
TRBV29-1,-,-,TRBJ2-7,TGCAGCGTTTACGAGTTCGGCCACGAGCAGTACTTC,CSVYEFGHEQYF
TRBV23-1,-,-,TRBJ1-5,TGCGCCAGCAGTCAAAGAGGGGACAAGCCCCAGCATTTT,CASSQRGDKPQHF
TRBV6-6,once,-,TRBJ2-3,TGTGCCAGCAGTTACTCTGGCAGTCCAGATACGCAGTATTTT,CASSYSGSPDTQYF
TRBV29-1,few,-,TRBJ2-7,TGCAGCGCTGAGGGTGGGGGATACGAGCAGTACTTC,CSAEGGGYEQYF
TRBV30,once,TRBD2,TRBJ2-2,TGTGCCTGGACTAGCGGAAGGACGACCGGGGAGCTGTTTTTT,CAWTSGRTTGELFF
TRBV28,-,TRBD1,TRBJ2-7,TGTGCCAGCAGTCCGGGACAGGGAGCCTACGAGCAGTACTTC,CASSPGQGAYEQYF
TRBV13,-,-,TRBJ2-3,TGTGCCAGCAGCTTAATGGGGCTTAAAGGGAAGTATTTT,CASSLMGLKGKYF
TRBV9,-,-,TRBJ2-2,TGTGCCAGCAGCTCCCGGGCCAACACCGGGGAGCTGTTTTTT,CASSSRANTGELFF
TRBV5-6,-,-,TRBJ2-3,TGTGCCAGCAGCGAGGGCCTTCCCCGGAGCACAGATACGCAGTATTTT,CASSEGLPRSTDTQYF
TRBV15,few,TRBD1,TRBJ2-4,TGTGCCACCAGCCGTAAAACAGGGGGTGGAAACATTCAGTACTTC,CATSRKTGGGNIQYF
TRBV5-1,few,-,TRBJ2-2,TGCGCCAGCAGCCCGGACGGGGCGAGCGGGGAGCTGTTTTTT,CASSPDGASGELFF
TRBV7-6,once,-,TRBJ2-1,TGTGCCAGCAGCCAAGGACTCGCGTCCTACAATGAGCAGTTCTTC,CASSQGLASYNEQFF